The 28 T cell receptor beta chains presented below share a single source sample, sequenced in a study of blood T cell repertoires in COVID-19. TCRdb's copy holds only in-frame clones and misses some; the assay was immunoSEQ multiplex PCR. The table lists about 220,000 clones, more than 75% of them singletons. Sequencing input: peripheral blood. These receptors were collected from a man aged 45-65 years who had recovered from COVID-19.

This clone was counted only a few times. The rearrangement links TRBV7-2 to TRBJ2-1; 9 nucleotides match TRBD1. The CDR3 loop spans 15 amino acids. CDR1 and CDR2 from the germline V gene are SGHTA and FQGNSA. J gave up 10 bases and V 3 bases, and 10 bases lay outside the gene matches. The CDR3 nucleotides read TGTGCCAGCAGCTTCCTGACAGGGGGGACACGGGAGCAGTTCTTC. This gives the protein CASSFLTGGTREQFF.

The chain has TRBV5-4 and TRBJ2-1; TRBD2 aligns across 9 bases. Germline V gives CDR1 SGHNT, CDR2 YYREEE (reference sequence). CDR3 size: 18 residues. The V gene end was trimmed by 4 bases and the J gene end by 1 base; junction bases not matched to a gene: 12. CDR3 amino acids: CASSLRLAAGISYNEQFF. The CDR3 nucleotides are TGTGCCAGCAGCCTTCGACTAGCGGCGGGGATATCCTACAATGAGCAGTTCTTC.

This chain uses TRBV20-1 with TRBJ1-5; D is uncertain. This CDR3 comprises 11 residues. The V end lost 2 bases, the J end lost 5 bases, and 4 bases lay between the germline ends. Germline-derived CDR1 and CDR2 are DFQATT and SNEGSKA (reference sequence). The CDR3 reads CSARQDQPQHF. In DNA form, the CDR3 reads TGCAGTGCTAGACAGGATCAGCCCCAGCATTTT.

CDR3 protein: CASSLDRDVEQFF. DNA for the CDR3: TGCGCCAGCAGCCTGGACAGGGATGTTGAGCAGTTCTTC. The rearrangement uses TRBV5-1 and TRBJ2-1; 8 bases fit TRBD1. After removal of 4 bases from V and 9 bases from J, the junction contained 6 bases not matched to a gene. Germline assignment: CDR1 SGHRS and CDR2 YFSETQ. This CDR3 spans 13 amino acids.

This clone was recorded once. The chain uses TRBV6-2 or TRBV6-3 and TRBJ1-5, with TRBD1 identical over 7 bases. The CDR3 runs to 15 residues. Trimming at V came to 4 bases and at J to 4 bases, leaving 7 bases not matched to a gene. CDR1 and CDR2 from the germline V gene are MNHEY and SVGEGT. This CDR3 is CASSFSRGHNQPQHF. DNA of the CDR3: TGTGCCAGCAGTTTCAGTAGGGGGCATAATCAGCCCCAGCATTTT.

The chain uses TRBV3-1 (or the pseudogene TRBV3-2) and TRBJ1-1; D unresolved. V was pared by 1 base and J by 1 base, with 10 bases between. The germline V gene has CDR1 LGHDT and CDR2 YNNKEL (reference sequence). The CDR3 covers 15 residues. CDR3 region: CASSQGGGTNTEAFF. The CDR3 nucleotides read TGTGCCAGCAGCCAAGGCGGTGGAACGAACACTGAAGCTTTCTTT.

The rearrangement uses TRBV5-4 and TRBJ2-5; 8 bases agree with TRBD1. With V trimmed by 0 bases and J by 3 bases, 7 bases remained unmatched. Per germline, CDR1 SGHNT and CDR2 YYREEE (reference sequence). This CDR3 is built from 16 residues. The CDR3 region is CASSLGQGAGKETQYF. In nucleotides, the CDR3 is TGTGCCAGCAGCTTGGGGCAGGGGGCCGGGAAAGAGACCCAGTACTTC.

V usage is TRBV19 and J usage is TRBJ2-1; D is possibly TRBD1 (5 bases). Germline loops: CDR1 LNHDA, CDR2 SQIVND (reference sequence). This CDR3 region has 15 residues. Trimming removed 1 base at V and 4 bases at J, with 11 bases between. As DNA, the CDR3 is TGTGCCAGTAGTATAGCGGCAGGGCCATACAATGAGCAGTTCTTC. This sequence encodes CASSIAAGPYNEQFF.

This chain connects TRBV30 to TRBJ1-6, with D uncertain. This CDR3 has 14 residues. Germline lookup yields CDR1 GTSNPN and CDR2 SVGIG (reference sequence). Between the trimmed V and J ends, which lost 3 bases and 7 bases, there was a span of 13 bases. The CDR3 sequence: CAWRARQANSPLHF. The CDR3 DNA sequence: TGTGCCTGGAGAGCCCGCCAGGCGAATTCACCCCTCCACTTT.

The chain recombines TRBV5-1 with TRBJ1-3; D is perhaps TRBD1 (6 bases). This CDR3 comprises 16 residues. The germline V gene encodes CDR1 SGHRS and CDR2 YFSETQ. Deletions cut 3 bases from V and 0 bases from J, with 13 bases between. CDR3 in amino acids: CASSWETGASGNTIYF. DNA for the CDR3: TGCGCCAGCAGCTGGGAGACAGGAGCCTCTGGAAACACCATATATTTT.

The V call is TRBV9, the J call TRBJ2-6; TRBD1 is a possible D gene (5 bases). Germline CDR1 reads SGDLS; CDR2 reads YYNGEE. With 4 bases removed from V and 4 bases from J, the gap between germline ends came to 15 bases. CDR3 size: 16 residues. This CDR3 reads CASSSNQGTGANVLTF. In DNA form, the CDR3 reads TGTGCCAGCAGCTCTAATCAGGGTACAGGGGCCAACGTCCTGACTTTC.

V gene TRBV18 combines with J gene TRBJ2-3; a weak D match, TRBD2 (5 bases). The V gene's germline CDR1 is KGHSH and CDR2 LQKENI. Trimming removed 0 bases from V and 2 bases from J, with 12 bases in between. This CDR3 has 16 amino acids. This CDR3 is CASSPPAGFPTDTQYF. CDR3 DNA sequence: TGTGCCAGCTCACCACCCGCGGGCTTCCCCACAGATACGCAGTATTTT.

The chain is built from TRBV7-2 and TRBJ2-1; tentative D call: TRBD2 (6 bases). This CDR3 has 14 amino acids. CDR1 is SGHTA, CDR2 FQGNSA, per germline. V shed 5 bases and J shed 3 bases, with 11 bases lying between them. The CDR3 spells CASSPGLIYNEQFF. The CDR3 nucleotides read TGTGCCAGCAGCCCCGGACTAATCTACAATGAGCAGTTCTTC. Full variable domain (remainder filled in from reference TRBV7-2 and TRBJ2-1): GAGVSQSPSNKVTEKGKDVELRCDPISGHTALYWYRQSLGQGLEFLIYFQGNSAPDKSGLPSDRFSAERTGGSVSTLTIQRTQQEDSAVYLCASSPGLIYNEQFFGPGTRLTVL.

The chain couples TRBV6-5 to TRBJ2-1; possible D gene TRBD2, 6 bases. The CDR3 has 15 amino acids. Deletions cut 5 bases from V and 9 bases from J, with 20 bases between. In germline, CDR1 is MNHEY, CDR2 SVGAGI. The CDR3 here is CASSMQRRAYIEQFF. The CDR3 DNA reads TGTGCCAGCAGTATGCAGCGGAGGGCCTATATTGAGCAGTTCTTC.

V usage is TRBV7-2 and J usage is TRBJ2-3; D gene uncertain. The germline V and J ends were trimmed by 2 bases and 0 bases, with 12 bases remaining between them. The germline gives CDR1 SGHTA, CDR2 FQGNSA. The CDR3 is made up of 16 amino acids. The CDR3 coding sequence is TGTGCCAGCAGCTTATTGAGCACCTCTAGCACAGATACGCAGTATTTT. It is translated as CASSLLSTSSTDTQYF.

V gene TRBV2 combines with J gene TRBJ2-7, with TRBD2 identical over 10 bases. The CDR3 consists of 13 residues. J was trimmed by 3 bases and V by 7 bases; bases with no gene match: 3. Per the germline V gene, CDR1 is SNHLY and CDR2 is FYNNEI. In DNA form, the CDR3 reads TGTGCCAGCATCTGGACTAGCGGCTACGAGCAGTACTTC. Its protein is CASIWTSGYEQYF.

This sequence joins TRBV9 and TRBJ1-4; the D gene is possibly TRBD1 (6 bases). Trimming pared 2 bases from V and 5 bases from J, leaving 13 bases between. Germline V gene sequence: CDR1 SGDLS, CDR2 YYNGEE. This CDR3 is built from 15 residues. The CDR3 nucleotides read TGTGCCAGCAGCGTGACAGGTGGCATGAATGAAAAACTGTTTTTT. Translation: CASSVTGGMNEKLFF.

This clone is a singleton in its sample. The gene calls are TRBV11-2 and TRBJ1-6; D not certain. Germline V gene sequence: CDR1 SGHAT, CDR2 FQNNGV. Trimming cost V 1 base and J 0 bases, with 13 bases left between them. The CDR3 covers 18 residues. As DNA, the CDR3 is TGTGCCAGCAGCTTAGCACTAGCAGTTAGCTCCTATAATTCACCCCTCCACTTT. Translating gives CASSLALAVSSYNSPLHF. Full variable domain (outside the CDR3, taken from reference TRBV11-2 and TRBJ1-6): EAGVAQSPRYKIIEKRQSVAFWCNPISGHATLYWYQQILGQGPKLLIQFQNNGVVDDSQLPKDRFSAERLKGVDSTLKIQPAKLEDSAVYLCASSLALAVSSYNSPLHFGNGTRLTVT.

This chain joins TRBV6-5 and TRBJ1-2, with TRBD1 matching 8 bases. This CDR3 comprises 14 residues. CDR1 and CDR2 from the germline V gene are MNHEY and SVGAGI. J gave up 4 bases and V 7 bases, and 8 bases lay outside the gene matches. This CDR3 reads CASKEQGGSYGYTF. CDR3 DNA sequence: TGTGCCAGCAAAGAACAGGGGGGGAGCTATGGCTACACCTTC.

The rearrangement links TRBV14 to TRBJ2-7; TRBD2 matches 8 bases. Per germline, CDR1 SGHDN and CDR2 FVKESK. The CDR3 totals 16 residues. V trimming: 5 bases; J trimming: 5 bases; junction bases outside the gene matches: 14. The CDR3 protein is CASSRPKAGVFHEQYF. The CDR3 DNA reads TGTGCCAGCAGCAGGCCGAAAGCGGGAGTTTTCCACGAGCAGTACTTC.

The gene calls are TRBV11-3 and TRBJ2-6; the D gene is possibly TRBD1 (5 bases). Germline CDR1 reads SGHNT; CDR2 reads YENEEA. With 5 bases removed from V and 2 bases from J, the gap between germline ends came to 13 bases. This CDR3 has 16 residues. CDR3 loop: CASSAGVGPGANVLTF. CDR3 DNA: TGTGCCAGCAGCGCTGGAGTGGGGCCTGGGGCCAACGTCCTGACTTTC. The full variable domain, rest sourced from reference TRBV11-3 and TRBJ2-6, is EAGVVQSPRYKIIEKKQPVAFWCNPISGHNTLYWYLQNLGQGPELLIRYENEEAVDDSQLPKDRFSAERLKGVDSTLKIQPAELGDSAVYLCASSAGVGPGANVLTFGAGSRLTVL.

The V call is TRBV19, the J call TRBJ2-7; 8 bases agree with TRBD2. The CDR3 spans 15 residues. The germline V gene encodes CDR1 LNHDA and CDR2 SQIVND (reference sequence). The ends lost 0 bases at V and 5 bases at J; junction bases unmatched: 6. CDR3 amino acids: CASSIDAAGRDEQYF. The CDR3 bases are TGTGCCAGTAGTATAGATGCAGCCGGGAGGGACGAGCAGTACTTC.

CDR3 residues: CASSLAGTVNTGELFF. As DNA, the CDR3 is TGTGCCAGCAGCTTAGCTGGGACAGTCAACACCGGGGAGCTGTTTTTT. The chain employs TRBV7-9 and TRBJ2-2; 7 bases are shared with TRBD1. The CDR3 has 16 amino acids. Unmatched junction bases numbered 3, after V lost 0 bases and J lost 2 bases. Germline CDR1 and CDR2: SEHNR and FQNEAQ (reference sequence).

The genes are TRBV7-9 and TRBJ2-7, with 7 bases matching TRBD1. The CDR3 totals 14 residues. The V gene end was trimmed by 5 bases and the J gene end by 0 bases; junction bases not matched to a gene: 4. In germline, CDR1 is SEHNR, CDR2 FQNEAQ (reference sequence). CDR3 residues: CASSQGQYSYEQYF. CDR3 DNA: TGTGCCAGCAGCCAGGGACAGTACTCCTACGAGCAGTACTTC.

This rearrangement joins TRBV27 to TRBJ2-7, with D possibly being TRBD2 (7 bases). The germline V gene encodes CDR1 MNHEY and CDR2 SMNVEV (reference sequence). The CDR3 is 15 amino acids. Trimming shortened V by 0 bases and J by 3 bases, and 12 bases separated the two germline ends. CDR3 coding DNA: TGTGCCAGCAGTTTATCGGGGGGGCCCGGCTACGAGCAGTACTTC. Its protein is CASSLSGGPGYEQYF.

This clone was picked up a small number of times. The chain uses TRBV27 and TRBJ2-2; TRBD1 matches 10 bases. CDR1 MNHEY and CDR2 SMNVEV come from the germline V gene (reference sequence). V shed 5 bases, J shed 5 bases, and the junction held 11 bases outside the gene matches. This CDR3 contains 17 residues. CDR3 DNA: TGTGCCAGCAGTAAAGGTACCGGGACAGGGGATACCGGGGAGCTGTTTTTT. Residues: CASSKGTGTGDTGELFF.

The gene calls are TRBV28 and TRBJ2-1; 13 bases line up with TRBD2. Trimming cost V 5 bases and J 8 bases; bases outside gene matches: 9. In germline, CDR1 is MDHEN, CDR2 SYDVKM. The CDR3 runs to 16 residues. In DNA form, the CDR3 reads TGTGCCAGCAGTATCGGACTAGCGGGAGAGCGGCATGAGCAGTTCTTC. Translating gives CASSIGLAGERHEQFF.

The chain links TRBV6-1 to TRBJ2-7, with 7 bases lining up with TRBD2. In germline, CDR1 is MNHNS, CDR2 SASEGT. The CDR3 spans 14 residues. The V and J ends lost 4 bases and 4 bases, in that order; junction bases with no gene match: 7. The CDR3 loop reads CASSGATSRYEQYF. The CDR3 DNA sequence: TGTGCCAGCAGTGGAGCGACTAGCCGGTACGAGCAGTACTTC.